The 14 T cell receptor beta chains below all came from one sample that was sequenced in a study of blood T cell repertoires in COVID-19. The method was immunoSEQ multiplex PCR; TCRdb's version includes in-frame clones alone and lacks a portion of them. Among 50,000 or so clones, roughly 84% were seen once, and the ten largest hold around 4.5%. The sample comprised peripheral blood. Receptors were obtained from a man aged 40-49 years with active COVID-19.

J is TRBJ1-1 and V is TRBV19; D is ambiguous. Germline CDR1 reads LNHDA; CDR2 reads SQIVND (reference sequence). The CDR3 runs to 12 residues. V lost 6 bases and J 0 bases, leaving 5 bases between the germline ends. CDR3 coding DNA: TGTGCCAGTAGCACACTGAACACTGAAGCTTTCTTT. Protein: CASSTLNTEAFF.

The chain combines TRBV18 with TRBJ1-2; D perhaps matches TRBD1 (6 bases). The CDR3 spans 14 residues. Germline CDR1 is KGHSH and CDR2 is LQKENI. Trimming stripped 3 bases from V and 6 bases from J, with 14 bases between. The DNA for the CDR3 is TGTGCCAGCTCACCGGGGGCCCTCCCCCATGGCTACACCTTC. It yields the protein CASSPGALPHGYTF.

The chain joins TRBV27 to TRBJ2-1; 7 bases line up with TRBD1. V trimming: 5 bases; J trimming: 5 bases; junction bases outside the gene matches: 9. This CDR3 contains 15 residues. The V gene's germline CDR1 is MNHEY and CDR2 SMNVEV (reference sequence). The CDR3 is CASSPYRGHDNEQFF. The CDR3 region has the DNA TGTGCCAGCAGTCCGTACAGGGGCCACGACAATGAGCAGTTCTTC.

The chain carries TRBV5-6 and TRBJ1-3; possibly TRBD1 for D (5 bases). Trimming left V 4 bases short and J 2 bases short, with 7 bases between. Germline V lookup: CDR1 SGHDT, CDR2 YYEEEE. The length of the CDR3 is 13 residues. CDR3 DNA: TGTGCCAGCAGCCTCAGGGCTGGAAACACCATATATTTT. This encodes CASSLRAGNTIYF.

This rearrangement joins TRBV5-4 to TRBJ2-1, with 7 bases that match TRBD2. The CDR3 is made up of 16 amino acids. CDR1 and CDR2 from the germline V gene are SGHNT and YYREEE (reference sequence). The V and J ends lost 0 bases and 1 base, in that order; junction bases with no gene match: 4. CDR3 DNA sequence: TGTGCCAGCAGCTTGGGCGCGGGAGTTTCCTACAATGAGCAGTTCTTC. It specifies CASSLGAGVSYNEQFF.

This chain connects TRBV6-6 to TRBJ1-1, with D perhaps TRBD1 (6 bases). The CDR3 has 15 residues. The V end was cut by 2 bases, the J end by 2 bases, with 12 bases between. Germline CDR1 reads MNHNY; CDR2 reads SVGAGI (reference sequence). In nucleotides, the CDR3 is TGTGCCAGCAGTTACGGACAGAAGGGAAACACTGAAGCTTTCTTT. Its translation: CASSYGQKGNTEAFF.

The rearrangement links TRBV23-1 to TRBJ1-4; D may be TRBD1 (5 bases). TRBV23-1 is marked as an open reading frame, function uncertain. With 6 bases removed from V and 8 bases from J, the gap between germline ends came to 19 bases. The CDR3 runs to 15 residues. The CDR3 loop reads CASSFSYGGVEKLFF. CDR3 in DNA: TGCGCCAGCAGCTTCTCTTACGGGGGGGTCGAAAAACTGTTTTTT.

This clone was recorded once. V usage is TRBV23-1 and J usage is TRBJ2-6; 9 bases align to TRBD1. TRBV23-1 is an ORF for which the function is uncertain. The CDR3 is 23 residues long. J was trimmed by 1 base and V by 0 bases; bases with no gene match: 19. The DNA for the CDR3 is TGCGCCAGCAGTCAATCGGCGGACGAACAGGGGGCGAATCTCGAATCTGGGGCCAACGTCCTGACTTTC. This encodes CASSQSADEQGANLESGANVLTF.

The chain uses TRBV6-5 and TRBJ2-1; tentative D call: TRBD1 (8 bases). The CDR3 contains 14 residues. The germline CDR1 and CDR2 sequences are MNHEY and SVGAGI. Trimming removed 8 bases from V and 5 bases from J, with 16 bases in between. The CDR3 nucleotides read TGTGCCAGCGTTACAGGGGGGGTAGACAATGAGCAGTTCTTC. Protein product: CASVTGGVDNEQFF.

V gene TRBV27 combines with J gene TRBJ2-6, with D possibly being TRBD1 (5 bases). The ends were cut back, 2 bases at V and 0 bases at J, with 8 bases in the middle. The length of the CDR3 is 16 residues. Germline loops: CDR1 MNHEY, CDR2 SMNVEV (reference sequence). The CDR3 DNA reads TGTGCCAGCAGTTTACTTGGGGCCTCTGGGGCCAACGTCCTGACTTTC. It specifies CASSLLGASGANVLTF. Filled out from reference TRBV27 and TRBJ2-6, the complete variable domain reads EAQVTQNPRYLITVTGKKLTVTCSQNMNHEYMSWYRQDPGLGLRQIYYSMNVEVTDKGDVPEGYKVSRKEKRNFPLILESPSPNQTSLYFCASSLLGASGANVLTFGAGSRLTVL.

The chain carries TRBV5-1 and TRBJ2-7; 10 positions match TRBD2. Trimming cost V 1 base and J 5 bases; bases outside gene matches: 6. The CDR3 is 15 residues long. Germline CDR1 SGHRS, CDR2 YFSETQ. The CDR3 sequence is CASSLSTSGIHEQYF. The DNA for the CDR3 is TGCGCCAGCAGCTTGTCAACTAGCGGGATCCACGAGCAGTACTTC.

J is TRBJ2-7 and V is TRBV5-1, with D possibly being TRBD1 (5 bases). This CDR3 region has 14 residues. Germline V gene sequence: CDR1 SGHRS, CDR2 YFSETQ. V was shortened by 4 bases and J by 3 bases, with 14 bases between the two germline ends. CDR3 amino acids: CASSPYTDSYEQYF. CDR3 bases: TGCGCCAGCAGCCCATATACCGACAGCTACGAGCAGTACTTC. Together with reference TRBV5-1 and TRBJ2-7, the CDR3 gives the full variable domain: KAGVTQTPRYLIKTRGQQVTLSCSPISGHRSVSWYQQTPGQGLQFLFEYFSETQRNKGNFPGRFSGRQFSNSRSEMNVSTLELGDSALYLCASSPYTDSYEQYFGPGTRLTVT.

This chain connects TRBV9 to TRBJ2-1, with TRBD2 as a possible D gene (7 bases). Per germline, CDR1 SGDLS and CDR2 YYNGEE. Deletions cut 0 bases from V and 2 bases from J, with 15 bases between. CDR3 length: 17 residues. The CDR3 sequence is CASSVGGREIAYNEQFF. CDR3 DNA: TGTGCCAGCAGCGTAGGGGGGCGGGAGATCGCCTACAATGAGCAGTTCTTC.

V usage is TRBV30 and J usage is TRBJ2-1, with D maybe TRBD2 (5 bases). Germline-derived CDR1 and CDR2 are GTSNPN and SVGIG (reference sequence). The CDR3 consists of 15 residues. V was cut by 0 bases and J by 7 bases, with 16 bases left in between. CDR3 DNA: TGTGCCTGGAGTGTACCGAGGGCCCGAGTTAATGAGCAGTTCTTC. It encodes CAWSVPRARVNEQFF. Using reference TRBV30 and TRBJ2-1 for the parts outside the CDR3, the full variable domain is SQTIHQWPATLVQPVGSPLSLECTVEGTSNPNLYWYRQAAGRGLQLLFYSVGIGQISSEVPQNLSASRPQDRQFILSSKKLLLSDSGFYLCAWSVPRARVNEQFFGPGTRLTVL.